This TCR beta chain was documented in a study of cytomegalovirus exposure and HLA in healthy donors. General observations from the study: What a later analysis showed was that several of the most significant clusters appeared linked to common viral pathogens. It was reported that the classifier diagnosed cytomegalovirus status with high specificity and sensitivity in both the original and validation cohorts.

With 60 Vbeta and 13 Jbeta primers, the PCR was carried out. Sequencing used immunoSEQ multiplex PCR; TCRdb keeps in-frame clones, though not all of them. Altogether about 130,000 clones are present, about 78% being singletons, with the ten largest covering more than 1%. Germline V lookup: CDR1 SGHNT, CDR2 YYREEE (reference sequence). Trimming took 4 bases from V and 6 from J; bases not matched to a gene: 12. This CDR3 contains 16 residues. A remark on this clone: The antigen is undetermined.

Sequencing used PBMCs. This TCR derives from a female donor in good health and CMV-seronegative. J is TRBJ2-1 and V is TRBV5-4; 8 bases are a match to TRBD2. CDR3 coding DNA: TGTGCCAGCAGCCGACTAGCGTGGGCCTCGGGCAATGAGCAGTTCTTC. It codes for CASSRLAWASGNEQFF.